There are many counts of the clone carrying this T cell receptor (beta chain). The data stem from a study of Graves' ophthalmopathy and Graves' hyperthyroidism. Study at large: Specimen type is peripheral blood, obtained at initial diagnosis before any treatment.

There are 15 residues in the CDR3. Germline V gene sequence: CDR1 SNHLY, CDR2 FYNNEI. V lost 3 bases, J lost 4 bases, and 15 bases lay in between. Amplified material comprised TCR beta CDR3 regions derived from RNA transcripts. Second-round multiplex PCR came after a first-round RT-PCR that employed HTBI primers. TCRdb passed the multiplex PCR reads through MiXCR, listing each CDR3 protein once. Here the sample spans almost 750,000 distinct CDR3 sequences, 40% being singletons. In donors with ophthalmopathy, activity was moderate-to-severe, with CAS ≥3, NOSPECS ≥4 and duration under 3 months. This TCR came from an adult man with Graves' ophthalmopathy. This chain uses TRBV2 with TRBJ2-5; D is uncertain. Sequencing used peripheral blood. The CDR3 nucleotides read TGTGCCAGCAGTGATTCGGGCCCTCGAAGAGAGACCCAGTACTTC. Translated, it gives CASSDSGPRRETQYF.